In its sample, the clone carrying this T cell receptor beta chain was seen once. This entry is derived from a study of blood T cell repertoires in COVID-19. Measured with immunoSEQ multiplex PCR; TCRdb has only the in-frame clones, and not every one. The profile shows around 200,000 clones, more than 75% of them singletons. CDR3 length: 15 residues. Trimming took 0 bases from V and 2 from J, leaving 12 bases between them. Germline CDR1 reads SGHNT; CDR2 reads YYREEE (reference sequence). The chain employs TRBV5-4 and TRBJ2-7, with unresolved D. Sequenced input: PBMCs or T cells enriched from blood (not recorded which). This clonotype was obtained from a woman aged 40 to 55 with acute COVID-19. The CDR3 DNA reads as TGTGCCAGCAGCTTGGCGGGTGCTAGAACCTACGAGCAGTACTTC. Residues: CASSLAGARTYEQYF.